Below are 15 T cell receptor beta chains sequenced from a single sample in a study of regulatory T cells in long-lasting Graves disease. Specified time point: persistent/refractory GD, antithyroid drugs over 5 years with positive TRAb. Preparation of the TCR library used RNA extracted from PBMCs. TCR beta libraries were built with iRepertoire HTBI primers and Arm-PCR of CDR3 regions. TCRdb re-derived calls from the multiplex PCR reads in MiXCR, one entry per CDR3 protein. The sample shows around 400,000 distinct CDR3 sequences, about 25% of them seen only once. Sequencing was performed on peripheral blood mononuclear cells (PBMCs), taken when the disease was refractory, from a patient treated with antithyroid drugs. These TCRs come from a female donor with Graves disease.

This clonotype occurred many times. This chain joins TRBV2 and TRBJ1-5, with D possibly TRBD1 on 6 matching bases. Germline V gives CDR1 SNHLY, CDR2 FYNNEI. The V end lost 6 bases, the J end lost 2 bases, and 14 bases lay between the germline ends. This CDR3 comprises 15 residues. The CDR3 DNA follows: TGTGCCAGCAGGGAACTCCGACAGGGCAATCAGCCCCAGCATTTT. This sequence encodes CASRELRQGNQPQHF.

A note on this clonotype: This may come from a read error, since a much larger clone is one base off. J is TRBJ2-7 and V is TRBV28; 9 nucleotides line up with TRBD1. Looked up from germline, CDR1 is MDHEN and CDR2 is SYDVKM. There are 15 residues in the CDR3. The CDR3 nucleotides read TGTGCCGGCAGTTTCCCGGACAGGGGAACCTACGAGCAGTACTTC. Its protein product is CAGSFPDRGTYEQYF.

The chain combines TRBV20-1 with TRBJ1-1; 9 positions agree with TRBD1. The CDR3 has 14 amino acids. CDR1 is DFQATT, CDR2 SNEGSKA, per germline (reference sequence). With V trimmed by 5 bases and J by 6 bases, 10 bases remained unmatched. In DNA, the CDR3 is TGCAGTGCTCGGCCGGGACAGGGAAAGGCTGAAGCTTTCTTT. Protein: CSARPGQGKAEAFF.

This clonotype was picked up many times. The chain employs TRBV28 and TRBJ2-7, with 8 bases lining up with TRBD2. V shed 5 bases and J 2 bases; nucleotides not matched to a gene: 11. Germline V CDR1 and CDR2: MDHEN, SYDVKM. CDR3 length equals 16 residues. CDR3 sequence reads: CASSPSLTSDTYEQYF. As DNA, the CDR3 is TGTGCCAGCAGTCCCTCGTTGACTAGCGATACCTACGAGCAGTACTTC.

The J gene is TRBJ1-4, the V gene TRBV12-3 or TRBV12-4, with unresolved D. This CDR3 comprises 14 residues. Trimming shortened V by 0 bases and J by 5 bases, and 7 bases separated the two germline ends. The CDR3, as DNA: TGTGCCAGCAGTTTAGCGGGTGGGAATGAAAAACTGTTTTTT. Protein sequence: CASSLAGGNEKLFF.

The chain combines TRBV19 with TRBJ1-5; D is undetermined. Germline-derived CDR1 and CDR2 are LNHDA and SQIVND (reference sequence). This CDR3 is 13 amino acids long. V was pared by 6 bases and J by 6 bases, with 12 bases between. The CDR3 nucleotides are TGTGCCAGTAGCCCCGCTGTCGGTCAGCCCCAGCATTTT. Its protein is CASSPAVGQPQHF.

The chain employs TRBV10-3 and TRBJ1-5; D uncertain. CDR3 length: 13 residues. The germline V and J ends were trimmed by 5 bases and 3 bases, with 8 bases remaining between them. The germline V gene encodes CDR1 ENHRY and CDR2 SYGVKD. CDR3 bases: TGTGCCATCAGTCCCTATAACAATCAGCCCCAGCATTTT. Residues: CAISPYNNQPQHF.

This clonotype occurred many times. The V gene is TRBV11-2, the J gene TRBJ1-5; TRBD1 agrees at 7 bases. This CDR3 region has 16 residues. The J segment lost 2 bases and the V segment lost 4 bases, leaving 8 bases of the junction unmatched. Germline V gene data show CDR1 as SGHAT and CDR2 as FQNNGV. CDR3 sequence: CASSSTGDRRNQPQHF. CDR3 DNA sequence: TGTGCCAGCAGCTCCACAGGGGATAGGCGCAATCAGCCCCAGCATTTT.

Written as DNA, the CDR3 is TGTGCCAGCAGCGATCCAGCGGGAGGGCCGAGGGTGAGGGGTGAGCAGTTCTTC. Translated, it gives CASSDPAGGPRVRGEQFF. The V and J genes are TRBV5-6 and TRBJ2-1; 10 nucleotides agree with TRBD2. This CDR3 contains 18 residues. Germline V CDR1 and CDR2: SGHDT, YYEEEE. With V trimmed by 4 bases and J by 9 bases, 19 bases remained unmatched. Full variable domain (remainder filled in from reference TRBV5-6 and TRBJ2-1): DAGVTQSPTHLIKTRGQQVTLRCSPKSGHDTVSWYQQALGQGPQFIFQYYEEEERQRGNFPDRFSGHQFPNYSSELNVNALLLGDSALYLCASSDPAGGPRVRGEQFFGPGTRLTVL.

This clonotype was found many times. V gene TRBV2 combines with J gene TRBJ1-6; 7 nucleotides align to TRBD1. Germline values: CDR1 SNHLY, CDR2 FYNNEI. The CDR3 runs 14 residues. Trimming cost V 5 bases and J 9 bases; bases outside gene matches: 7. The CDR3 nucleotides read TGTGCCAGCAGTACACAGGGGCTTGGTTCACCCCTCCACTTT. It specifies CASSTQGLGSPLHF. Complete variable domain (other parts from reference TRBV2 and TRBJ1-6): EPEVTQTPSHQVTQMGQEVILRCVPISNHLYFYWYRQILGQKVEFLVSFYNNEISEKSEIFDDQFSVERPDGSNFTLKIRSTKLEDSAMYFCASSTQGLGSPLHFGNGTRLTVT.

This chain's CDR3 is CASSYIRGGLEQYF. Written as DNA, the CDR3 is TGTGCCAGCAGTTACATACGCGGGGGCCTCGAGCAGTACTTC. This chain connects TRBV6-5 to TRBJ2-7, with D maybe TRBD2 (7 bases). Trimming removed 2 bases from V and 6 bases from J, with 14 bases in between. Germline CDR1 MNHEY, CDR2 SVGAGI. CDR3 length: 14 amino acids.

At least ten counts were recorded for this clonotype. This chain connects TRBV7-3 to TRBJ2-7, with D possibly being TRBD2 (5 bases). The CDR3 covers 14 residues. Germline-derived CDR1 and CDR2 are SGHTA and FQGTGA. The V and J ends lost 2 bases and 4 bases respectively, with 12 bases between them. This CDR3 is CASSLGPGNYEQYF. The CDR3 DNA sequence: TGTGCCAGCAGCTTAGGTCCGGGAAATTACGAGCAGTACTTC.

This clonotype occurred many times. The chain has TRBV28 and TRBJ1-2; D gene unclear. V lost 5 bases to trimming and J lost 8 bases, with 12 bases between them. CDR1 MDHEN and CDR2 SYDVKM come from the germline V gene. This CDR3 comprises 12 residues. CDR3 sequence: CASSTVRKGYTF. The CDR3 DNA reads TGTGCCAGCAGTACCGTCAGGAAGGGCTACACCTTC.

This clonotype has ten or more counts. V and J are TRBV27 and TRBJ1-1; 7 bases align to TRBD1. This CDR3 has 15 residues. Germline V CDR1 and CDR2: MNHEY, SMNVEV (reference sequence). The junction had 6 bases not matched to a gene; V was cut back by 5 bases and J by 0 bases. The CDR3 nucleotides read TGTGCCAGCAGTAAAGGGGGCCAGTTGAACACTGAAGCTTTCTTT. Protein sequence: CASSKGGQLNTEAFF.

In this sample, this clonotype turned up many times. CDR3 coding DNA: TGTGCCAGCAGCCAATACGCAGCGGGAGGGCCCCTGGAGACCCAGTACTTC. Its translation: CASSQYAAGGPLETQYF. This chain connects TRBV12-3 or TRBV12-4 to TRBJ2-5; 10 bases are shared with TRBD2. With 6 bases clipped from V and 5 bases from J, the junction kept 15 bases outside the gene matches. This CDR3 contains 17 residues.